A selection of T cell receptor beta chains follows, all from one sample in a study of cytomegalovirus exposure and HLA in healthy donors. Assay: immunoSEQ multiplex PCR; the TCRdb copy retains only in-frame clones and omits some. The repertoire holds a few hundred thousand clones, about 90% seen once, with more than 10% in the top ten. The sequenced sample consisted of PBMCs. These receptors were collected from a man aged 18 to 29 in good health and CMV-seropositive. CDR3s include the opening cysteine and the closing phenylalanine or tryptophan. Each record gives: V gene, clone size, J gene, D gene, CDR3 DNA, CDR3 protein. D genes are given only for firm matches. Clone size appears in some rows only: once, few, many, or a class for an expanded clone.

>TRBV6-1|NA|TRBJ1-5|TRBD1
TGTGCCAGCAGTGAAGGTGACAGGGAGGCTCAGCCCCAGCATTTT
CASSEGDREAQPQHF
>TRBV25-1|NA|TRBJ1-5|NA
TGTGCCAGCAGCGTCGCAGGGAAGGGTTTAAACCAGCCCCAGCATTTT
CASSVAGKGLNQPQHF
>TRBV19|NA|TRBJ1-5|NA
TGTGCCAGCCAAGTCCGGGACAGCAATCAGCCCCAGCATTTT
CASQVRDSNQPQHF
>TRBV28|NA|TRBJ2-2|TRBD2
TGTGCCAGTCTCAGCGGGACCGACACCGGGGAGCTGTTTTTT
CASLSGTDTGELFF
>TRBV7-2|NA|TRBJ2-7|TRBD2
TGTGCCAGCAGCTTAGGCGCCGGGACTAGCGTTTGGGAGCAGTACTTC
CASSLGAGTSVWEQYF
>TRBV7-8|NA|TRBJ2-3|NA
TGTGCCAGCAGCTACCACAGGGTCAGGACTACAGATACGCAGTATTTT
CASSYHRVRTTDTQYF
>TRBV27|NA|TRBJ2-1|TRBD2
TGTGCCAGCAGAACGGGACTAGTCCAATACAATGAGCAGTTCTTC
CASRTGLVQYNEQFF
>TRBV6-1|NA|TRBJ2-1|NA
TGTGCCAGCAGTACTAGCTGGGGCACCTACAATGAGCAGTTCTTC
CASSTSWGTYNEQFF
>TRBV7-9|NA|TRBJ2-7|NA
TGTGCCAGCAGCTTACAGACAGGTACCTCCTACGAGCAGTACTTC
CASSLQTGTSYEQYF
>TRBV29-1|NA|TRBJ1-1|NA
TGCAGCGTTGAAGTCGGGGAAGCTTTCTTT
CSVEVGEAFF
>TRBV5-6|NA|TRBJ1-5|NA
TGTGCCAGCAGCTTGGGACAGAGCAATCAGCCCCAGCATTTT
CASSLGQSNQPQHF
>TRBV6-5|NA|TRBJ1-2|NA
TGTGCCAGCAGTTACTCGAGCGGGTTGAGCGGCTACACCTTC
CASSYSSGLSGYTF
>TRBV7-2|once|TRBJ2-3|TRBD2
TGTGCCAGCAGCTGGATGGGAGCGGGAGGTACAGATACGCAGTATTTT
CASSWMGAGGTDTQYF
>TRBV5-6|NA|TRBJ2-5|TRBD1
TGTGCCAGCAGCCAAAAGGGACAGGGGGTTCTCGGGACCCAGTACTTC
CASSQKGQGVLGTQYF
>TRBV5-1|NA|TRBJ2-5|NA
TGCGCCAGCAGCTTGCTTGGACAGCAAGAGACCCAGTACTTC
CASSLLGQQETQYF
>TRBV6-1|NA|TRBJ1-5|NA
TGTGCCAGCAGTGAGGGGGGATACGGCAATCAGCCCCAGCATTTT
CASSEGGYGNQPQHF
>TRBV29-1|NA|TRBJ1-1|TRBD1
TGCAGCGTGGGGACAGGAGGACGCGCTTTCTTT
CSVGTGGRAFF
>TRBV30|few|TRBJ1-1|NA
TGTGCCTGGACAACAGGCGGGAACACTGAAGCTTTCTTT
CAWTTGGNTEAFF
>TRBV11-3|NA|TRBJ1-1|NA
TGTGCCAGCAGCCTGATGCAGAACACTGAAGCTTTCTTT
CASSLMQNTEAFF
>TRBV7-9|NA|TRBJ1-1|TRBD1
TGTGCCAGCAGCTTAGAAACAGGGGGTCTCATGAACACTGAAGCTTTCTTT
CASSLETGGLMNTEAFF
>TRBV6-5|NA|TRBJ2-5|NA
TGTGCCAGCAGTTACGGGCAGGGGGGAGAGACCCAGTACTTC
CASSYGQGGETQYF
>TRBV11-2|NA|TRBJ2-7|NA
TGTGCCAGCAGCTTAGGCTTAGACTCCGAGCAGTACTTC
CASSLGLDSEQYF
>TRBV18|NA|TRBJ1-5|NA
TGTGCCAGCTCGCCCAACGCACATTATCAGCCCCAGCATTTT
CASSPNAHYQPQHF
>TRBV18|once|TRBJ2-7|NA
TGTGCCAGCTCACCGGACAGCTACGAGCAGTACTTC
CASSPDSYEQYF
>TRBV7-9|NA|TRBJ1-5|TRBD1
TGTGCCAGCAGCGGCCAGGGGGATCAGCCCCAGCATTTT
CASSGQGDQPQHF
>TRBV9|once|TRBJ1-2|NA
TGTGCCAGCAGCGTCTTGGGGAGCTACACCTTC
CASSVLGSYTF
>TRBV4-2|NA|TRBJ2-3|NA
TGTGCCAGCAGCCAAGAAAGTGCGGGGACGCAGTATTTT
CASSQESAGTQYF
>TRBV7-2|NA|TRBJ2-7|NA
TGTGCCAGCAGCTTAGCGCACGAGCAGTACTTC
CASSLAHEQYF
>TRBV6-5|NA|TRBJ1-1|TRBD1
TGTGCCAGCAGTTTTCCGGGACAGAAGAACACTGAAGCTTTCTTT
CASSFPGQKNTEAFF
>TRBV29-1|NA|TRBJ2-1|TRBD1
TGCAGCGTTGCGACCCGGGACAGCTACAATGAGCAGTTCTTC
CSVATRDSYNEQFF
>TRBV9|NA|TRBJ2-2|NA
TGTGCCAGCAGCGCCAGGACAGTCACCGGGGAGCTGTTTTTT
CASSARTVTGELFF
>TRBV28|NA|TRBJ1-1|NA
TGTGCCAGCAGCTCAGGGGACACTGAAGCTTTCTTT
CASSSGDTEAFF
>TRBV5-1|NA|TRBJ1-4|TRBD1
TGCGTCAGCAGCTCGGGACAGTTTAATGAAAAACTGTTTTTT
CVSSSGQFNEKLFF
>TRBV6-6|NA|TRBJ1-1|TRBD1
TGTGCCAGCAGGGTAACTACCGGGACAGGAGTCACTGAAGCTTTCTTT
CASRVTTGTGVTEAFF
>TRBV18|NA|TRBJ2-2|TRBD2
TGTGCCAGCTCACGGAGGGGTAGCGGGAGAGCGGACACCGGGGAGCTGTTTTTT
CASSRRGSGRADTGELFF
>TRBV6-5|NA|TRBJ2-7|NA
TGTGCCAGCAGTTATGGTGGCCGAGTCCTTCACTTC
CASSYGGRVLHF
>TRBV29-1|NA|TRBJ2-1|NA
TGCAGCGTTCCCCTGGATGAGCAGTTCTTC
CSVPLDEQFF
>TRBV10-3|NA|TRBJ2-1|NA
TGTGCCATCAGTGAGTCTGACGCCACCAATGAGCAGTTCTTC
CAISESDATNEQFF
>TRBV25-1|once|TRBJ2-3|NA
TGTGCCAGCAGAACGGAGGGCCCATATACGCAGTATTTT
CASRTEGPYTQYF
>TRBV6-5|NA|TRBJ2-7|NA
TGTGCCAGCAGTTACTCAGTAAACTACGAGCAGTACTTC
CASSYSVNYEQYF
>TRBV6-1|NA|TRBJ1-2|NA
TGTGCCAGCAGTTTACAGTCTACTAACTATGGCTACACCTTC
CASSLQSTNYGYTF
>TRBV7-9|few|TRBJ2-1|NA
TGTGCCAGCAGCAATCGCCCCCCGGGGAGCTCCTACAATGAGCAGTTCTTC
CASSNRPPGSSYNEQFF
>TRBV6-5|NA|TRBJ1-4|NA
TGTGCCAGCAGTTACTTTGCCGGGACAACTAATGAAAAACTGTTTTTT
CASSYFAGTTNEKLFF
>TRBV2|once|TRBJ1-5|NA
TGTGCCAGCAGGCCCGGGGAGGGCAATCAGCCCCAGCATTTT
CASRPGEGNQPQHF
>TRBV29-1|NA|TRBJ2-3|TRBD2
TGCAGCGTATGGACTAGCGGGAGAAGCACAGATACGCAGTATTTT
CSVWTSGRSTDTQYF
>TRBV7-9|NA|TRBJ1-2|TRBD1
TGTGCCAGCAGCCCAGGGCTACAGGGGGATGGCTACACCTTC
CASSPGLQGDGYTF